This T cell receptor (beta chain) appears in the sequencing data of a study of T cells in Graves' hyperthyroidism and ophthalmopathy. Ahead of any ophthalmopathy symptoms, the blood sample was obtained at the first diagnosis of hyperthyroidism. This clonotype was counted a few times. From RNA transcripts, TCR beta CDR3 regions were amplified. RT-PCR in the first round (using the HTBI primer set) targeted the TCR CDR3. TCRdb re-called the multiplex PCR reads through MiXCR, storing one row per CDR3 protein. The repertoire holds a few hundred thousand distinct CDR3 sequences, with about 14% as singletons. The ends were cut back, 5 bases at V and 2 bases at J, with 16 bases in the middle. Germline values: CDR1 MNHNS, CDR2 SASEGT. The CDR3 extends over 15 amino acids.

This clonotype was sampled from a man aged 25 to 45 with Graves' hyperthyroidism that later progressed to Graves' ophthalmopathy. The sample was blood. The rearrangement joins TRBV6-1 to TRBJ2-7; either TRBD1 or TRBD2 may supply D (6 bases each). CDR3 coding DNA: TGTGCCAGCAGTTATCGGGAGCGGACAGCCTACGAGCAGTACTTC. Residues: CASSYRERTAYEQYF.